This T cell receptor (beta chain) was identified in a study of T-cell reconstitution after alpha-beta-depleted transplantation in children. This CDR3 contains 14 residues. V was shortened by 3 bases and J by 1 base, with 8 bases between the two germline ends. The V gene's germline CDR1 is SGDLS and CDR2 YYNGEE. Unique molecular identifiers were used to barcode this TCRbeta library. TCRdb fed the PCR reads into MiXCR, producing one record per CDR3 protein. In the table there are about 640,000 distinct CDR3 sequences, roughly 17% of which are singletons. This clonotype was obtained from a human donor who donated a stem cell graft to a child with acute myeloid leukemia. The specimen was PBMCs from the stem cell graft donor, collected from the stem cell graft. The rearrangement joins TRBV9 to TRBJ1-5, with D perhaps matching TRBD1 (5 bases). In DNA form, the CDR3 reads TGTGCCAGCAGCGGAGGGGCGAGCAATCAGCCCCAGCATTTT. Protein sequence: CASSGGASNQPQHF.